This TCR beta chain was identified during a study of CD8+ T cells in alopecia areata. Sequencing used cDNA as its template, made by extracting RNA and reverse transcribing it. The table came from immunoSEQ multiplex PCR; TCRdb's copy has only in-frame clones and leaves some out. The sample consists of 150,000 or so clones, about 51% of them appearing once. Findings and limits, study-wide: In lesional scalp, particularly from alopecia totalis/universalis, clonality was higher than in normal scalp. Among the top 100, expanded CD8+ clones were significantly decreased by tofacitinib, as was scalp clonality.

The CDR3 consists of 14 residues. The V gene's germline CDR1 is SNHLY and CDR2 FYNNEI. Trimming left V 8 bases short and J 5 bases short, with 18 bases between. This clone was found a few times. Its specificity is not known. Treatment described: oral pan-JAK inhibitor, 5-10 mg twice daily. Collection of lesional scalp punch biopsies and peripheral blood was performed in alopecia areata patients. The chain couples TRBV2 to TRBJ1-1; the D gene is possibly TRBD1 (6 bases). This specimen consisted of CD8+ T cells sorted from blood, obtained at week 4, from a patient treated with tofacitinib. The TCR comes from a human donor with alopecia areata. CDR3 region: CASVGSGDLTEAFF. CDR3 bases: TGTGCCAGCGTTGGCTCAGGGGATTTGACTGAAGCTTTCTTT.